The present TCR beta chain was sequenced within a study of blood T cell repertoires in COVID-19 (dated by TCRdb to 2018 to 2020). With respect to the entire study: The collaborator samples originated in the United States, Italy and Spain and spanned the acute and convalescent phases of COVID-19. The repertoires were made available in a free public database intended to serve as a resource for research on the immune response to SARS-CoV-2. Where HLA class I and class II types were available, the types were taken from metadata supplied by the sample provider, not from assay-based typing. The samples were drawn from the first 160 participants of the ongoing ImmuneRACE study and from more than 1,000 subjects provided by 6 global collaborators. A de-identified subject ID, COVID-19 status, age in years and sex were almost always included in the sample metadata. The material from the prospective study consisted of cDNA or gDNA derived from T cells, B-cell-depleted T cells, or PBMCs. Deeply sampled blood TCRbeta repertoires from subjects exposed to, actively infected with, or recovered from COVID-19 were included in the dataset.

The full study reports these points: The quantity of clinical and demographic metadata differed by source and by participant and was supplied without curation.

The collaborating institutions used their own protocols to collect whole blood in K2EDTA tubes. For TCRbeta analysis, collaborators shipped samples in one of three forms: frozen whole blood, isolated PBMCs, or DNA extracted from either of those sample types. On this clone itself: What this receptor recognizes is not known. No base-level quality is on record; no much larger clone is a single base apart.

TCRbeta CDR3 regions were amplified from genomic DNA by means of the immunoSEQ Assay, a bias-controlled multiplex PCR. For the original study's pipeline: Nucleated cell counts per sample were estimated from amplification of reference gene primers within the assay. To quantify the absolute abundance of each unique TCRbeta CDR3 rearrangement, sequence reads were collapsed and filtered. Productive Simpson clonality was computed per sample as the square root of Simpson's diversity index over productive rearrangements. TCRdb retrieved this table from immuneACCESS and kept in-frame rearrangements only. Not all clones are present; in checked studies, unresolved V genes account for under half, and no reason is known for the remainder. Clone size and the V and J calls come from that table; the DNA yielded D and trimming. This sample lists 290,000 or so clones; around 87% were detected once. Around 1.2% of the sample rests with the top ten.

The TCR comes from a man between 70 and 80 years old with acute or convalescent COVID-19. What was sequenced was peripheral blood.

The encoded CDR3 is CASGLGGGGANTEAFF. The DNA sequence follows: TGCGCCAGCGGCCTAGGGGGCGGAGGAGCGAACACTGAAGCTTTCTTT. The chain couples TRBV10-1 to TRBJ1-1; 7 bases in the junction line up with TRBD1. As encoded in the germline V gene (reference sequence), CDR1 is WNHNN while CDR2 is SYGVQD. Clipping removes 8 bases from V and 1 base from J, with 13 as the unmatched junction base count. Inclusive of the bounding cysteine and phenylalanine, the CDR3 is 16 residues long. Left in the record is the CDR3 DNA by itself, 48 bases read in frame from the first base.